These 4 T cell receptor beta chains were all obtained from the same sample, sequenced in a study of blood T cells in healthy people across ages (dated by TCRdb to 2014 to 2015). Library method: 5' RACE. The sequencer was an Illumina HiSeq 2500. A second PCR of about 6 to 11 cycles was run with a J-beta primer mix and a sample-barcoded 5' primer. TCRdb took the public reads, trimmed them with fastp at Q25, ran MiXCR for clone calling and kept in-frame beta chains. Identical CDR3 protein sequences are pooled into one entry, listed with their most common genes and DNA. The sample contains 1.5 million to 2 million distinct CDR3 sequences, roughly 50% of them found a single time. Of the sample, less than 2.5% falls within the top ten clones. The specimen sequenced was blood. Source of these receptors: a middle-aged woman in good health.

The V gene is TRBV27, the J gene TRBJ1-2, with 11 nucleotides matching TRBD1. The V segment lost 7 bases and the J segment 8 bases; nucleotides outside the gene matches: 12. This CDR3 is 15 amino acids long. Germline CDR1 reads MNHEY; CDR2 reads SMNVEV (reference sequence). The CDR3 DNA follows: TGTGCCAGCACCAACCTCTGGGGACAGGGGGTCGGCTACACCTTC. Protein sequence: CASTNLWGQGVGYTF.

This clonotype was detected only a few times. The rearrangement joins TRBV27 to TRBJ2-1, with 7 bases that match TRBD1. Germline loops: CDR1 MNHEY, CDR2 SMNVEV (reference sequence). CDR3 length: 11 residues. CDR3 nucleotides: TGTGGAACAGGGGCCTACAATGAGCAGTTCTTC. Translating it yields CGTGAYNEQFF.

The chain is built from TRBV5-1 and TRBJ2-5, with TRBD2 matching over 14 bases. Trimming removed 6 bases from V and 1 base from J; junction bases left unmatched: 8. CDR3 size: 17 residues. The germline CDR1 and CDR2 sequences are SGHRS and YFSETQ. CDR3 sequence reads: CASTWGLAGVPQETQYF. The CDR3 DNA is TGCGCCAGCACCTGGGGACTAGCGGGGGTACCCCAAGAGACCCAGTACTTC. The entire variable domain, with the rest obtained from reference TRBV5-1 and TRBJ2-5, is as follows: KAGVTQTPRYLIKTRGQQVTLSCSPISGHRSVSWYQQTPGQGLQFLFEYFSETQRNKGNFPGRFSGRQFSNSRSEMNVSTLELGDSALYLCASTWGLAGVPQETQYFGPGTRLLVL.

The chain is built from TRBV5-6 and TRBJ2-5; 7 nucleotides match TRBD1. Losses at the gene ends were 0 bases for V and 11 bases for J; bases not matched to a gene: 13. Germline values: CDR1 SGHDT, CDR2 YYEEEE. The CDR3 extends over 15 amino acids. The CDR3 loop reads CASSLAIQGLGEQYF. In DNA, the CDR3 is TGTGCCAGCAGCTTGGCAATACAGGGGCTCGGTGAGCAGTACTTC.